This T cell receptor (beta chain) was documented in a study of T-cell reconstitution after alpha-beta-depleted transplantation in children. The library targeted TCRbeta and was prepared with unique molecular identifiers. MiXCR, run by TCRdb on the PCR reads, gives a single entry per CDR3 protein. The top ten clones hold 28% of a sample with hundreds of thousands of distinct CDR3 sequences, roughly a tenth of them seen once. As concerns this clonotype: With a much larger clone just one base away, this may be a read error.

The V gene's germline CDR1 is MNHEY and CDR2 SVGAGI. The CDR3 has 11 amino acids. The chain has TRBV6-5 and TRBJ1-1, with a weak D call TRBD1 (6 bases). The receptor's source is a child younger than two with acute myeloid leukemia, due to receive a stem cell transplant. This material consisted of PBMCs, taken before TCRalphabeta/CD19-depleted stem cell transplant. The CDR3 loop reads CASRQGIEALF. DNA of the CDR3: TGTGCCAGCAGGCAGGGGATTGAAGCTCTCTTT.